The clone carrying this TCR beta chain turned up a few times. Trimming shortened V by 3 bases and J by 2 bases, and 7 bases separated the two germline ends. Germline CDR1 and CDR2: ENHRY and SYGVKD. This CDR3 spans 14 amino acids. MiXCR, run by TCRdb on the RT-PCR reads, gives a single entry per CDR3 protein. The table has hundreds of thousands of distinct CDR3 sequences, approximately 15% seen once. The rearrangement links TRBV10-3 to TRBJ2-2; D call uncertain. The source is a female donor in good health, serving as a healthy control. Material for sequencing was memory CD4+ T cells from blood. The CDR3 sequence: CAISDGPNTGELFF. The CDR3 coding sequence is TGTGCCATCAGTGATGGCCCTAACACCGGGGAGCTGTTTTTT.